Listed below are T cell receptor beta chains from one sample, sequenced in a study of blood T cell repertoires in COVID-19. TCRdb's copy holds only in-frame clones and misses some; the assay was immunoSEQ multiplex PCR. The data show around 100,000 clones, with roughly 80% seen just once and 20% held by the top ten. Material for sequencing was peripheral blood. These receptors were collected from a man in his 70s with active or convalescent COVID-19. The CDR3 runs from the conserved cysteine through the conserved F or W. Each record gives: clone size, V gene, J gene, D gene, CDR3 DNA, CDR3 protein. D genes are given only for firm matches. Only some rows state a clone size, as once, few, many or a class for expanded clones.

clone_size: NA; v_call: TRBV27; j_call: TRBJ2-7; d_call: NA; cdr3_nt: TGTGCCAGCAGTGCGAGGACTGACTCCTACGAGCAGTACTTC; cdr3_aa: CASSARTDSYEQYF
clone_size: NA; v_call: TRBV5-4; j_call: TRBJ2-3; d_call: NA; cdr3_nt: TGTGCCAGCAGCCCCCTCGGTAGCACAGATACGCAGTATTTT; cdr3_aa: CASSPLGSTDTQYF
clone_size: NA; v_call: TRBV6-6; j_call: TRBJ1-1; d_call: TRBD1; cdr3_nt: TGTGCCAGCACCCCAACAGGGGGGAACACTGAAGCTTTCTTT; cdr3_aa: CASTPTGGNTEAFF
clone_size: NA; v_call: TRBV28; j_call: TRBJ2-1; d_call: TRBD2; cdr3_nt: TGTGCCAGCACCCACACCGGGACTACCAAAAATGAGCAGTTCTTC; cdr3_aa: CASTHTGTTKNEQFF
clone_size: NA; v_call: TRBV18; j_call: TRBJ1-5; d_call: NA; cdr3_nt: TGTGCCAGCTCACCAGAACAGGGCAAGGATCAGCCCCAGCATTTT; cdr3_aa: CASSPEQGKDQPQHF
clone_size: NA; v_call: TRBV7-9; j_call: TRBJ1-2; d_call: NA; cdr3_nt: TGTGCCAGCAGCTACACAGGAGAGTATGGCTACACCTTC; cdr3_aa: CASSYTGEYGYTF
clone_size: NA; v_call: TRBV7-9; j_call: TRBJ2-6; d_call: TRBD2; cdr3_nt: TGTGCCAGCAGCTCCCCGAGGGGCGGGGGGTTCTCTGGGGCCAACGTCCTGACTTTC; cdr3_aa: CASSSPRGGGFSGANVLTF
clone_size: NA; v_call: TRBV4-2; j_call: TRBJ2-3; d_call: NA; cdr3_nt: TGTGCCAGCAGCCAAGTTTCTTCTAGCACAGATACGCAGTATTTT; cdr3_aa: CASSQVSSSTDTQYF
clone_size: NA; v_call: TRBV12-3/TRBV12-4; j_call: TRBJ1-3; d_call: NA; cdr3_nt: TGTGCCAGCAGTTTTCAGGGTGTGAACACCATATATTTT; cdr3_aa: CASSFQGVNTIYF
clone_size: once; v_call: TRBV30; j_call: TRBJ1-5; d_call: NA; cdr3_nt: TGTGCCTGGGGCCTACAGGGAAGGAGCAATCAGCCCCAGCATTTT; cdr3_aa: CAWGLQGRSNQPQHF
clone_size: few; v_call: TRBV28; j_call: TRBJ2-7; d_call: NA; cdr3_nt: TGTGCCAGCAGTTTTGGGGGGATCGACGAGCAGTACTTC; cdr3_aa: CASSFGGIDEQYF
clone_size: once; v_call: TRBV19; j_call: TRBJ1-5; d_call: NA; cdr3_nt: TGTGCCAGTAGGATGACAGGATCGGCGAATCAGCCCCAGCATTTT; cdr3_aa: CASRMTGSANQPQHF
clone_size: NA; v_call: TRBV5-4; j_call: TRBJ2-5; d_call: NA; cdr3_nt: TGTGCCAGCAGCTTGCGGGGGGACACGACCCAGTACTTC; cdr3_aa: CASSLRGDTTQYF
clone_size: once; v_call: TRBV5-6; j_call: TRBJ1-2; d_call: NA; cdr3_nt: TGTGCCAGCAGCTTTACCCCACAGGGAAGCTATGGCTACACCTTC; cdr3_aa: CASSFTPQGSYGYTF
clone_size: NA; v_call: TRBV7-3; j_call: TRBJ1-6; d_call: NA; cdr3_nt: TGTGCCAGCACCCCCGGCGGTAATTCACCCCTCCACTTT; cdr3_aa: CASTPGGNSPLHF
clone_size: NA; v_call: TRBV19; j_call: TRBJ1-1; d_call: TRBD1; cdr3_nt: TGTGCCAGTAGTATCCAGGGACAGATGAACACTGAAGCTTTCTTT; cdr3_aa: CASSIQGQMNTEAFF
clone_size: once; v_call: TRBV9; j_call: TRBJ1-1; d_call: NA; cdr3_nt: TGTGCCAGCAGCGTAGAAGGGGAGGGGAACACTGAAGCTTTCTTT; cdr3_aa: CASSVEGEGNTEAFF
clone_size: NA; v_call: TRBV6-5; j_call: TRBJ1-1; d_call: NA; cdr3_nt: TGTGCCAGCAGTTATCTCGGGGGAGCTTTCTTT; cdr3_aa: CASSYLGGAFF
clone_size: NA; v_call: TRBV5-1; j_call: TRBJ1-5; d_call: TRBD1; cdr3_nt: TGCGCCAGCAGCTTGGGGACAGGGAGGTATCAGCCCCAGCATTTT; cdr3_aa: CASSLGTGRYQPQHF
clone_size: NA; v_call: TRBV4-2; j_call: TRBJ2-1; d_call: NA; cdr3_nt: TGTGCCAGCAGCCAAGATTCCCGGAGTAGCGGAAGGTCCTACAATGAGCAGTTCTTC; cdr3_aa: CASSQDSRSSGRSYNEQFF
clone_size: NA; v_call: TRBV9; j_call: TRBJ2-3; d_call: NA; cdr3_nt: TGTGCCAGCAGCGTTCAGGGGTTCATCACAGATACGCAGTATTTT; cdr3_aa: CASSVQGFITDTQYF
clone_size: NA; v_call: TRBV5-5; j_call: TRBJ1-5; d_call: NA; cdr3_nt: TGTGCCAGCAGCTCGTGGTCGGGGCCCCAGCATTTT; cdr3_aa: CASSSWSGPQHF
clone_size: NA; v_call: TRBV6-1; j_call: TRBJ2-3; d_call: NA; cdr3_nt: TGTGCCAGCAGTGAATTCCGGTTTAGCACAGATACGCAGTATTTT; cdr3_aa: CASSEFRFSTDTQYF
clone_size: NA; v_call: TRBV5-1; j_call: TRBJ2-1; d_call: NA; cdr3_nt: TGCGCCAGCAACCCGGGACAACCCTACAATGAGCAGTTCTTC; cdr3_aa: CASNPGQPYNEQFF
clone_size: NA; v_call: TRBV14; j_call: TRBJ2-3; d_call: NA; cdr3_nt: TGTGCCAGCAGCCAGGACCCAGGGGCCCCAGATACGCAGTATTTT; cdr3_aa: CASSQDPGAPDTQYF
clone_size: NA; v_call: TRBV27; j_call: TRBJ2-7; d_call: NA; cdr3_nt: TGTGCCAGCAGTTTAGCGGGTGACTACGAGCAGTACTTC; cdr3_aa: CASSLAGDYEQYF
clone_size: NA; v_call: TRBV28; j_call: TRBJ1-1; d_call: NA; cdr3_nt: TGTGCCAGCAGTCCACCCCACCAGGGTACTGAAGCTTTCTTT; cdr3_aa: CASSPPHQGTEAFF
clone_size: NA; v_call: TRBV28; j_call: TRBJ1-1; d_call: NA; cdr3_nt: TGTGCCAGCGGCCCGGGGGAGGTGAACACTGAAGCTTTCTTT; cdr3_aa: CASGPGEVNTEAFF
clone_size: NA; v_call: TRBV3-1/TRBV3-2; j_call: TRBJ2-2; d_call: TRBD1; cdr3_nt: TGTGCCAGCAACGGACAGGGGCCGACCGGGGAGCTGTTTTTT; cdr3_aa: CASNGQGPTGELFF
clone_size: few; v_call: TRBV19; j_call: TRBJ1-6; d_call: NA; cdr3_nt: TGTGCCAGTAGTATAGTAGGGGCTGGCTATAATTCACCCCTCCACTTT; cdr3_aa: CASSIVGAGYNSPLHF
clone_size: NA; v_call: TRBV5-4; j_call: TRBJ2-1; d_call: NA; cdr3_nt: TGTGCCAGCAGCTTGGTAGTAACAGCCTCCTACAATGAGCAGTTCTTC; cdr3_aa: CASSLVVTASYNEQFF
clone_size: NA; v_call: TRBV27; j_call: TRBJ2-5; d_call: NA; cdr3_nt: TGTGCCAGCAGGGGACTCCCTGGGGAGACCCAGTACTTC; cdr3_aa: CASRGLPGETQYF
clone_size: once; v_call: TRBV7-9; j_call: TRBJ1-2; d_call: NA; cdr3_nt: TGTGCCAGCAGCTTAGAACGCCAGGGGGGCTACACCTTC; cdr3_aa: CASSLERQGGYTF
clone_size: NA; v_call: TRBV6-6; j_call: TRBJ1-3; d_call: NA; cdr3_nt: TGTGCCAGCAGTACCTCTTTCAGCTCTGGAAACACCATATATTTT; cdr3_aa: CASSTSFSSGNTIYF
clone_size: few; v_call: TRBV3-1/TRBV3-2; j_call: TRBJ2-5; d_call: TRBD2; cdr3_nt: TGTGCCAGCAGCCACTCAGTAGCGGGGGGGGAAGAGACCCAGTACTTC; cdr3_aa: CASSHSVAGGEETQYF
clone_size: once; v_call: TRBV10-1; j_call: TRBJ2-1; d_call: NA; cdr3_nt: TGCGCCAGCAGTGGTACACGCGGTGCGTTCAATGAGCAGTTCTTC; cdr3_aa: CASSGTRGAFNEQFF
clone_size: NA; v_call: TRBV11-2; j_call: TRBJ2-2; d_call: NA; cdr3_nt: TGTGCCAGCAGCTTAGCTCGTTCCGGCGGGGAGCTGTTTTTT; cdr3_aa: CASSLARSGGELFF